This TCR beta chain was found in a study of OX40 agonist ivuxolimab in advanced cancers. The study in broad terms: Ivuxolimab was a fully human IgG2 agonistic monoclonal antibody targeting the costimulatory receptor OX40 (CD134). The paper covers the monotherapy dose-escalation part of the phase I ivuxolimab trial, which included N = 52 patients. Intravenous ivuxolimab was administered to patients every 2 weeks at six dose levels: 0.01, 0.1, 0.3, 1.5, 3 and 10 mg/kg. In the dose-escalation cohort, 75% to 85% of patients were male, and the mean age was 60 years with a range of about 20 to 80. Three dose-escalation patients achieved partial responses, one with hepatocellular carcinoma and two with cutaneous melanoma. Of the approximately 54 dose-escalation patients, hepatocellular carcinoma was present in 19, melanoma in approximately 15, renal cell carcinoma in 9 and head and neck cancer in 9. The purpose of peripheral TCRbeta sequencing was to test whether ivuxolimab changed TCR sequence diversity and led to clonal T-cell expansion. Patients were allowed to have had prior anti-PD-1, anti-PD-L1 or anti-CTLA-4 therapy, and around two fifths of the dose-escalation patients had been treated with checkpoint inhibitors.

Looking up the germline V gene (reference sequence) yields CDR1 LNHDA and CDR2 SQIVND. Counted from cysteine to phenylalanine, this CDR3 has 16 amino acids. Only the CDR3 region is kept as DNA, spanning 48 bases read in frame from base 1. V drops 5 bases and J drops 2 bases, leaving 19 bases in between. Beyond this particular receptor, the publication reports: Antigen specificity was not determined for the clonally expanded peripheral T cells. After ivuxolimab, CD8+ T cells had more expanded clones than CD4+ T cells on average. In the 0.1-3.0 mg/kg groups, partial responders were among the patients with the lowest normalized peripheral clonal expansion, particularly in CD8+ T cells. Low levels of normalized T-cell clonal expansion were also seen in some patients who did not respond. Clonal expansion of both CD4+ and CD8+ blood T cells was observed from baseline to week 6 at doses 0.1 to 3.0 mg/kg.

Patients with autoimmune disease history or receiving systemic immunosuppression were excluded from the trial. In every dose cohort, peripheral blood was drawn for TCR sequencing at baseline, cycle 4 day 1, and cycle 7 day 1. Samples came from an open-label, multicenter, first-in-human phase I dose-escalation trial of ivuxolimab. Adults with locally advanced or metastatic melanoma, renal cell, hepatocellular, or head and neck squamous cell carcinoma were enrolled in the trial. CD4+ and CD8+ T cells were sorted separately from peripheral blood before TCR sequencing. For sequencing of the TCRbeta CDR3 region, genomic DNA was extracted from the sorted cells. TCRbeta CDR3 regions were sequenced using the immunoSEQ Assay. In its TCRdb copy, this immuneACCESS table keeps in-frame sequences only and misses some clones. Where compared with another copy, unresolved V genes explain less than half of these, and the others have no known cause. The sample table lists about 64,000 clones, roughly 87% of them with a count of one. The ten largest clones represent 2.8% of the sample.

In regard to this clone: It has no known antigen specificity. No qualities accompany the bases; no much larger clone lies one base away.

This chain is built from TRBV19 and TRBJ2-7, with the D segment identity uncertain. The sequencing used CD4+ or CD8+ T cells sorted from blood, collected in a trial of the OX40 agonist ivuxolimab. This TCR derives from an adult with an advanced solid tumor such as melanoma, head and neck, liver or kidney cancer. The CDR3 region has the sequence CASSYRLAPGPYEQYF. At the DNA level, the sequence is TGTGCCAGTAGTTACAGACTGGCCCCCGGACCCTACGAGCAGTACTTC.